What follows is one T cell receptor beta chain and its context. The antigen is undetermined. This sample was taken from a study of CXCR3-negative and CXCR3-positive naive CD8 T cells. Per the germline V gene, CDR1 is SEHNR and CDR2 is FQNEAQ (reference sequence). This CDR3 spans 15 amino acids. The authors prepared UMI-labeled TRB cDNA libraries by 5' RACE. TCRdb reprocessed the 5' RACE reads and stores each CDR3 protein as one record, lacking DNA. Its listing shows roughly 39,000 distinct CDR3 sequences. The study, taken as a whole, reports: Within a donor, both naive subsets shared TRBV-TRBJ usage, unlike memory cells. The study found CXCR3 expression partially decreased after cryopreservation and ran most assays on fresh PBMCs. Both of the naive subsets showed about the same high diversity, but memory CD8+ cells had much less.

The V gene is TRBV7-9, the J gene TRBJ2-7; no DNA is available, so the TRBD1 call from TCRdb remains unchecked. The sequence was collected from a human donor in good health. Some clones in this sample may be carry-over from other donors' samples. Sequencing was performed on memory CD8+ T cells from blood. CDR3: CASSPPLAELYEQYF. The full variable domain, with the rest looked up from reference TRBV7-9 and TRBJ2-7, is DTGVSQNPRHKITKRGQNVTFRCDPISEHNRLYWYRQTLGQGPEFLTYFQNEAQLEKSRLLSDRFSAERPKGSFSTLEIQRTEQGDSAMYLCASSPPLAELYEQYFGPGTRLTVT.